These 13 T cell receptor beta chains were sequenced from one sample in a study of T cells in Graves' hyperthyroidism and ophthalmopathy. The investigators amplified TCR beta CDR3 regions from RNA transcripts. The primer set for the first-round RT-PCR of the TCR CDR3 was HTBI. TCRdb re-called the multiplex PCR reads with MiXCR, one entry per CDR3 protein. The data show 530,000 or so distinct CDR3 sequences, with roughly 17% seen just once and 15% to 20% held by the top ten. Input material: blood. These receptor sequences come from a woman aged 18-29 years with Graves' ophthalmopathy.

This clonotype was recorded at least ten times. This chain joins TRBV12-3 or TRBV12-4 and TRBJ1-2; a possible D gene is TRBD1 (6 bases). This CDR3 is 14 amino acids long. The germline V and J ends were trimmed by 6 bases and 4 bases, with 15 bases remaining between them. CDR3 sequence reads: CASSLHRELYGYTF. The CDR3 DNA is TGTGCCAGCAGCTTGCACAGGGAACTCTATGGCTACACCTTC.

The chain recombines TRBV20-1 with TRBJ2-7; D call uncertain. The CDR3 covers 12 residues. Germline V gene lookup returns CDR1 DFQATT and CDR2 SNEGSKA (reference sequence). V lost 6 bases, J lost 0 bases, and 9 bases lay in between. The DNA of the CDR3 is TGCAGTGCCACCCCGAGCTCCTACGAGCAGTACTTC. Translation gives CSATPSSYEQYF.

This clonotype was picked up many times. The rearrangement joins TRBV11-2 to TRBJ1-1; D gene ambiguous. Germline loops: CDR1 SGHAT, CDR2 FQNNGV. V lost 0 bases and J lost 1, with 6 bases in between. This CDR3 comprises 14 residues. In DNA, the CDR3 is TGTGCCAGCAGCTTAGATCTACAGAACACTGAAGCTTTCTTT. Its protein is CASSLDLQNTEAFF.

The chain employs TRBV28 and TRBJ2-7, with 7 bases matching TRBD1. Per germline, CDR1 MDHEN and CDR2 SYDVKM. The CDR3 is 13 amino acids. With V trimmed by 7 bases and J by 7 bases, 10 bases remained unmatched. The CDR3, as DNA: TGTGCCAGCAAGGAAGAGGGGGCGCGGGAGCAGTACTTC. This encodes CASKEEGAREQYF. Filled out from reference TRBV28 and TRBJ2-7, the complete variable domain reads DVKVTQSSRYLVKRTGEKVFLECVQDMDHENMFWYRQDPGLGLRLIYFSYDVKMKEKGDIPEGYSVSREKKERFSLILESASTNQTSMYLCASKEEGAREQYFGPGTRLTVT.

The table lists this clonotype with a few counts. This chain uses TRBV4-1 with TRBJ2-1, with TRBD2 as a possible D gene (6 bases). Looked up from germline, CDR1 is MGHRA and CDR2 is YSYEKL. The CDR3 loop spans 15 amino acids. The V gene lost 5 bases and the J gene lost 6 bases, with 17 bases spanning the gap. CDR3 region: CASSFRDWNPNEQFF. DNA for the CDR3: TGCGCCAGCAGCTTCCGGGACTGGAATCCCAATGAGCAGTTCTTC.

This clonotype has ten or more counts. The CDR3 nucleotides read TGTGCCAGCAGCTCCACTAGCATCCAAGAGACCCAGTACTTC. Protein sequence: CASSSTSIQETQYF. V is TRBV11-2 and J is TRBJ2-5; possibly TRBD2 for D (6 bases). V was shortened by 4 bases and J by 1 base, with 10 bases between the two germline ends. Looked up from germline, CDR1 is SGHAT and CDR2 is FQNNGV. This CDR3 contains 14 residues.

This clonotype was recorded at least ten times. The V and J genes are TRBV20-1 and TRBJ2-7; 9 bases line up with TRBD2. From germline, CDR1 is DFQATT and CDR2 SNEGSKA (reference sequence). V was pared by 6 bases and J by 4 bases, with 10 bases of the junction left unmatched. The CDR3 contains 14 residues. The CDR3 here is CSAGLAGSEYEQYF. DNA for the CDR3: TGCAGTGCCGGCCTAGCGGGGAGTGAGTACGAGCAGTACTTC.

This clonotype was seen repeatedly, ten times or more. The chain carries TRBV3-1 and TRBJ2-7; a possible D gene is TRBD2 (5 bases). This CDR3 comprises 13 residues. Trimming stripped 4 bases from V and 3 bases from J, with 10 bases between. The germline V gene has CDR1 LGHDT and CDR2 YNNKEL (reference sequence). CDR3 nucleotides: TGTGCCAGCAGCCCGGGATTATTCTACGAGCAGTACTTC. This encodes CASSPGLFYEQYF.

This clonotype was detected ten times or more. V and J are TRBV9 and TRBJ2-5, with 8 bases fitting TRBD1. The J segment lost 5 bases and the V segment lost 1 base, leaving 7 bases of the junction unmatched. The CDR3 is 15 residues long. The germline CDR1 and CDR2 sequences are SGDLS and YYNGEE. CDR3 nucleotide sequence: TGTGCCAGCAGCGTAACCCAGGGGGCAAGGGAGACCCAGTACTTC. As protein: CASSVTQGARETQYF.

This clonotype was observed at least ten times. The chain links TRBV11-2 to TRBJ1-6; 9 positions agree with TRBD1. Germline CDR1 reads SGHAT; CDR2 reads FQNNGV. There are 13 residues in the CDR3. The junction had 9 bases not matched to a gene; V was cut back by 7 bases and J by 14 bases. The CDR3 loop reads CASTRDRDRALHF. In DNA form, the CDR3 reads TGTGCCAGCACCCGGGACAGGGATCGTGCCCTCCACTTT.

This clonotype was counted many times. This rearrangement joins TRBV28 to TRBJ2-2; 10 bases fit TRBD1. The length of the CDR3 is 16 residues. Germline V gene sequence: CDR1 MDHEN, CDR2 SYDVKM. The V segment lost 2 bases and the J segment 2 bases; nucleotides outside the gene matches: 2. Here the CDR3 DNA reads TGTGCCAGCAGTTTAGAGACAGGGGGCAACACCGGGGAGCTGTTTTTT. Translating it yields CASSLETGGNTGELFF. The full variable domain, rest sourced from reference TRBV28 and TRBJ2-2, is DVKVTQSSRYLVKRTGEKVFLECVQDMDHENMFWYRQDPGLGLRLIYFSYDVKMKEKGDIPEGYSVSREKKERFSLILESASTNQTSMYLCASSLETGGNTGELFFGEGSRLTVL.

The chain employs TRBV19 and TRBJ1-5; 9 bases match TRBD1. Germline V gene lookup returns CDR1 LNHDA and CDR2 SQIVND (reference sequence). The CDR3 sequence is 15 residues long. Trimming removed 2 bases from V and 7 bases from J; junction bases left unmatched: 6. DNA of the CDR3: TGTGCCAGTAGTATACGGGGACAGGGCAGCCAGCCCCAGCATTTT. It codes for CASSIRGQGSQPQHF.

The rearrangement joins TRBV20-1 to TRBJ2-2; TRBD2 matches 9 bases. Unmatched junction bases numbered 10, after V lost 2 bases and J lost 3 bases. The CDR3 consists of 17 residues. Germline V CDR1 and CDR2: DFQATT, SNEGSKA (reference sequence). The CDR3: CSARKAGGPGDTGELFF. In DNA form, the CDR3 reads TGCAGTGCTAGAAAGGCGGGGGGGCCGGGCGACACCGGGGAGCTGTTTTTT.